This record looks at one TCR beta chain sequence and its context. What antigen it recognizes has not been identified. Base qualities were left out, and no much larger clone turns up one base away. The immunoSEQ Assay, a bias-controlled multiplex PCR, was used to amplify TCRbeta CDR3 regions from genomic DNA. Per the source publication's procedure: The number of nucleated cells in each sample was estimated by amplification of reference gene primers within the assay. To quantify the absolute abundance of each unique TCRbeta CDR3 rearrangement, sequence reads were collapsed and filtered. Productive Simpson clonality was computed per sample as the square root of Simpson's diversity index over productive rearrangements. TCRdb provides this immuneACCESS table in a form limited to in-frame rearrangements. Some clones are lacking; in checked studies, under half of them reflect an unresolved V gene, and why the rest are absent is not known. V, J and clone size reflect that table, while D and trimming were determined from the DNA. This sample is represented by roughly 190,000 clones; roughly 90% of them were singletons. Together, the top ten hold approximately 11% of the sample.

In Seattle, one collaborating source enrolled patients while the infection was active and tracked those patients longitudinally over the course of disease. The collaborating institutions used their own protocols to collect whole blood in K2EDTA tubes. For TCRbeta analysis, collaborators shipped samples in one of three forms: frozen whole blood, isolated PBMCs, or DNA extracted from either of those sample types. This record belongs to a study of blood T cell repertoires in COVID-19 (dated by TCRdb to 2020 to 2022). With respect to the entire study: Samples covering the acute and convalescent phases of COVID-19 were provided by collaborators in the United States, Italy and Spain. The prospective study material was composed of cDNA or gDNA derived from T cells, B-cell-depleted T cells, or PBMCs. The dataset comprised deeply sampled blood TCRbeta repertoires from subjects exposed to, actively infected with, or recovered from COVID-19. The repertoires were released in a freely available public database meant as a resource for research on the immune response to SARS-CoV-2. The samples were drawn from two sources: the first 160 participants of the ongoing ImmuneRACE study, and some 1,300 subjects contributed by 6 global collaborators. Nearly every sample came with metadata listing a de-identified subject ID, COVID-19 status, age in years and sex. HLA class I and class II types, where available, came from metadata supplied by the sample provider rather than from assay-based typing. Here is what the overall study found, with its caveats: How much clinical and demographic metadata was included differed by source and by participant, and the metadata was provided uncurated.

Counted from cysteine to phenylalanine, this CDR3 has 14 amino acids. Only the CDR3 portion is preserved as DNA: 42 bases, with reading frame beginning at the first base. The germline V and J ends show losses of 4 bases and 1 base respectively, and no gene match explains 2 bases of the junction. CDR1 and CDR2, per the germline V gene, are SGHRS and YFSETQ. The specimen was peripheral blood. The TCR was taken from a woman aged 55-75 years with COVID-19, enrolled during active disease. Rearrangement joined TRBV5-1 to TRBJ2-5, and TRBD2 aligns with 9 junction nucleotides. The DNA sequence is TGCGCCAGCAGCGGACTAGCGCGCCAAGAGACCCAGTACTTC. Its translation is CASSGLARQETQYF.